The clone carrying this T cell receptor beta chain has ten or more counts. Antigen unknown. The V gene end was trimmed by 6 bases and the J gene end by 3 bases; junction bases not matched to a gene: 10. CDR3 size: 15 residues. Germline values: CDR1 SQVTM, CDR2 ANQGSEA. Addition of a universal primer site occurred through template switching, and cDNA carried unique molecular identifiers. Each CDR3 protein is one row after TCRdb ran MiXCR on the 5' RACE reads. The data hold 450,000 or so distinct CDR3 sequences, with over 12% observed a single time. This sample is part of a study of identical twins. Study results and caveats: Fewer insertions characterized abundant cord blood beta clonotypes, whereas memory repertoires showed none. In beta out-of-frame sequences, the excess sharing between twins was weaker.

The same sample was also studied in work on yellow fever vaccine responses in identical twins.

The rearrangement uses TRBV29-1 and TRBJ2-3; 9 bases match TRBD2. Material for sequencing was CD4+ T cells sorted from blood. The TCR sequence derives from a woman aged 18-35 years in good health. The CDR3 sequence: CSVMGFSGSTDTQYF. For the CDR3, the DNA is TGCAGCGTCATGGGTTTTAGCGGGAGTACAGATACGCAGTATTTT.